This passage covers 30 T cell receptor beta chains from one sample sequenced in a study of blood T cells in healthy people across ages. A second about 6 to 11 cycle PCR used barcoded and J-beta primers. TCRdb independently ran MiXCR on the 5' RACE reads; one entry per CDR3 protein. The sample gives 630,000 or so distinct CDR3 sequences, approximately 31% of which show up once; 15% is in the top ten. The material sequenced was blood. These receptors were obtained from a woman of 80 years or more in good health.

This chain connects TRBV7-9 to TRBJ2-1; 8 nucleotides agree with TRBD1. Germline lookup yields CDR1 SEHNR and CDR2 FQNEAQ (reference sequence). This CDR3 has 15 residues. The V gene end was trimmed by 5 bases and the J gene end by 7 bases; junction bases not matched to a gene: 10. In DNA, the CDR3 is TGTGCCAGCAGCGCGGACAGGGCGTTTAAGAATGAGCAGTTCTTC. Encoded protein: CASSADRAFKNEQFF.

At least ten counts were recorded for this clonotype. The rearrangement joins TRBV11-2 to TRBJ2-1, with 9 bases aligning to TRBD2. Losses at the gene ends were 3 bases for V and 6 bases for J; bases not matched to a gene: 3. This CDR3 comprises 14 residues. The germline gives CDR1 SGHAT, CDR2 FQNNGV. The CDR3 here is CASSFAGGSNEQFF. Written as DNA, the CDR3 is TGTGCCAGCAGCTTCGCGGGGGGGTCCAATGAGCAGTTCTTC.

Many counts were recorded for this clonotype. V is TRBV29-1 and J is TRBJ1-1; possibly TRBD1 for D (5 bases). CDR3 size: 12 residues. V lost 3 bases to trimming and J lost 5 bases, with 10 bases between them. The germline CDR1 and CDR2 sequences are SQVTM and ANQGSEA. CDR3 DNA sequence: TGCAGCGTTGATGGAGGGGTAACTGAAGCTTTCTTT. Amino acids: CSVDGGVTEAFF.

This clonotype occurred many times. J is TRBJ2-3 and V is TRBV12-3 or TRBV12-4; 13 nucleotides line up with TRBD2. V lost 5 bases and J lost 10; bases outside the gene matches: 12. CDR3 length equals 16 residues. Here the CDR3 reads CASSPLRTSGGDPQYF. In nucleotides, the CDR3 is TGTGCCAGCAGTCCTCTCAGGACTAGCGGGGGTGATCCGCAGTATTTT.

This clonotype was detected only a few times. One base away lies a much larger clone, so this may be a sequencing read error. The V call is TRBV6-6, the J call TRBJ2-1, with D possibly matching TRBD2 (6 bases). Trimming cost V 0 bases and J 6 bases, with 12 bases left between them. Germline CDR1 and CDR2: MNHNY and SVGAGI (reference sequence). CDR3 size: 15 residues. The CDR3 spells CASSYSGRGINEQFF. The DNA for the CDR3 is TGTGCCAGCAGTTACTCAGGACGGGGGATCAATGAGCAGTTCTTC.

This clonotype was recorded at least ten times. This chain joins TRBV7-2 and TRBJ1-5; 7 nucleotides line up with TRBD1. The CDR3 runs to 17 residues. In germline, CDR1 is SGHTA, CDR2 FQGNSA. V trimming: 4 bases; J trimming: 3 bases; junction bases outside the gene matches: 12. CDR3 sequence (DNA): TGTGCCAGCAGCTCCGGGACTGACAGGGTAGCCAATCAGCCCCAGCATTTT. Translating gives CASSSGTDRVANQPQHF.

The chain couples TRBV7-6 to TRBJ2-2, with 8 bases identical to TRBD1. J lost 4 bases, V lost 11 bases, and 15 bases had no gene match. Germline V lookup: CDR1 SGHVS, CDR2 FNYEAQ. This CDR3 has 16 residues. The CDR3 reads CASSPAGRGRTGELFF. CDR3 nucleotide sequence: TGTGCCTCTTCACCAGCTGGCAGGGGGCGCACCGGGGAGCTGTTTTTT.

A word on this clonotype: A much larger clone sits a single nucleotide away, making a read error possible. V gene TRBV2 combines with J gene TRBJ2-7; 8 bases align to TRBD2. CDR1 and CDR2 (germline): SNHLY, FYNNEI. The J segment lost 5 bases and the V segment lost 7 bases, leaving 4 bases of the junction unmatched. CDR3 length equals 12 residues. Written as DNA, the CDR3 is TGTGCCAGCACGGGAGGGGCCCACGAGCAGTACGTC. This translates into CASTGGAHEQYV.

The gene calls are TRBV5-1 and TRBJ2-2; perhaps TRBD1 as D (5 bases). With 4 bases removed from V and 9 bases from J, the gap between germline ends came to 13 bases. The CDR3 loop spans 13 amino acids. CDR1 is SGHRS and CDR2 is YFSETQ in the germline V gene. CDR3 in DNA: TGCGCCAGCAGCCATGGCAGGGCGTGGGAGCTGTTTTTT. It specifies CASSHGRAWELFF.

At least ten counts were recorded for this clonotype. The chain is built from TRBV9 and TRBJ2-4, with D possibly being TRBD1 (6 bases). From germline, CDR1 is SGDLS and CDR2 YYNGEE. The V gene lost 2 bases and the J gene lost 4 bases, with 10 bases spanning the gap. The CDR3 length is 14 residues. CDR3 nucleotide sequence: TGTGCCAGCAGCGTGGGGGCAGATAAAAACATTCAGTACTTC. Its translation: CASSVGADKNIQYF.

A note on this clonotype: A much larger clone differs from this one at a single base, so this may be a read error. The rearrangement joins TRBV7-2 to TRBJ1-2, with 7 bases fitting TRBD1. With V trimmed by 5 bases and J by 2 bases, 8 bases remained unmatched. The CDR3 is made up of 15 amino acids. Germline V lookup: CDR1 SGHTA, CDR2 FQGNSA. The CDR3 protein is CASSPLGQINYGYTF. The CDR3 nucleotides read TGTGCCAGCAGCCCTCTGGGACAGATAAACTATGGCTACACCTTC.

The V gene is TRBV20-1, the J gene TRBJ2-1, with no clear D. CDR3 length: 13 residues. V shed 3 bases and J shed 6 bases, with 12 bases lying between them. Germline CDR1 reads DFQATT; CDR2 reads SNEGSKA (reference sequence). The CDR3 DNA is TGCAGTGCTAGCAATCCCCCACGCAATGAGCAGTTCTTC. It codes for CSASNPPRNEQFF.

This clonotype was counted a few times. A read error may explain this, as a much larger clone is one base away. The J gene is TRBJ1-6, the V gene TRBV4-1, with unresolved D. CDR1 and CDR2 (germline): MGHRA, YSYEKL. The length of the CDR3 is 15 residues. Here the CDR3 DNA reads TGCGCCAGCAGCCAAGTAAAGGGTAGCGCTTCACCCCCCCACTTT. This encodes CASSQVKGSASPPHF.

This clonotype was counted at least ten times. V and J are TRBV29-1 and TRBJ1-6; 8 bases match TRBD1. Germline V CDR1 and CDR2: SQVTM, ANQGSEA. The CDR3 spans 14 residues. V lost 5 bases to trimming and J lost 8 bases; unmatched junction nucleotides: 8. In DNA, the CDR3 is TGCAGCGTTTCCCTGACAGGGGAGGATTCACCCCTCCACTTT. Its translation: CSVSLTGEDSPLHF.

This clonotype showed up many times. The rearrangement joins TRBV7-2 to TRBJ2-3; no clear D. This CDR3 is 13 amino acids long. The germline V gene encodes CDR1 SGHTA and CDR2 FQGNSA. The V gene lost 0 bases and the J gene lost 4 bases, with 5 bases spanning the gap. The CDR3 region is CASSLAVPDTQYF. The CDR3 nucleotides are TGTGCCAGCAGCTTAGCGGTGCCAGATACGCAGTATTTT.

The CDR3 is CSARESSGGALGELFF. For the CDR3, the DNA is TGCAGTGCTAGAGAGAGTAGCGGGGGGGCCCTCGGGGAGCTGTTTTTT. The V and J genes are TRBV20-1 and TRBJ2-2; 11 bases map to TRBD2. This CDR3 comprises 16 residues. From germline, CDR1 is DFQATT and CDR2 SNEGSKA (reference sequence). The junction had 7 bases not matched to a gene; V was cut back by 0 bases and J by 7 bases.

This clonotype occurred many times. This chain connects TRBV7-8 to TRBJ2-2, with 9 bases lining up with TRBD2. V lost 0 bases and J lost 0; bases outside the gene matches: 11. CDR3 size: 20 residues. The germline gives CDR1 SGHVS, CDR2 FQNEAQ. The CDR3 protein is CASSLAGRGGAQPNTGELFF. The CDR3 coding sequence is TGTGCCAGCAGCTTAGCAGGGCGGGGGGGCGCCCAACCGAACACCGGGGAGCTGTTTTTT.

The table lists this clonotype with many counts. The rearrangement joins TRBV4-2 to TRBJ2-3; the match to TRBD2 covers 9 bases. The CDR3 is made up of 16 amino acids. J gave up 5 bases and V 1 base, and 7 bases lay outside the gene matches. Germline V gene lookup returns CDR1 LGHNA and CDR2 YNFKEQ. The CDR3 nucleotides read TGTGCCAGCAGCCAAGTTGCGGGGGGGCCTGTAGATACGCAGTATTTT. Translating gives CASSQVAGGPVDTQYF.

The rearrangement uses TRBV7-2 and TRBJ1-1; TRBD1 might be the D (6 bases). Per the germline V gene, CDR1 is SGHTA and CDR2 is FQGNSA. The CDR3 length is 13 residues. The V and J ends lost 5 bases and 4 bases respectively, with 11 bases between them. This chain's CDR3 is CASSPQGLTEAFF. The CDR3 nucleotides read TGTGCCAGCAGCCCCCAGGGGCTCACTGAAGCTTTCTTT. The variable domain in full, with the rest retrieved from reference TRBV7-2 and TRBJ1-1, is GAGVSQSPSNKVTEKGKDVELRCDPISGHTALYWYRQSLGQGLEFLIYFQGNSAPDKSGLPSDRFSAERTGGSVSTLTIQRTQQEDSAVYLCASSPQGLTEAFFGQGTRLTVV.

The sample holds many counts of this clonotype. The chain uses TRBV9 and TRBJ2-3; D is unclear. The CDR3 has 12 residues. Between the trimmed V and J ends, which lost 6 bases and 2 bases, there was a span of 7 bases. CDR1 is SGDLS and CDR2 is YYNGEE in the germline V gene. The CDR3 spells CASNRDTDTQYF. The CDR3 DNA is TGTGCCAGCAATCGCGACACAGATACGCAGTATTTT.

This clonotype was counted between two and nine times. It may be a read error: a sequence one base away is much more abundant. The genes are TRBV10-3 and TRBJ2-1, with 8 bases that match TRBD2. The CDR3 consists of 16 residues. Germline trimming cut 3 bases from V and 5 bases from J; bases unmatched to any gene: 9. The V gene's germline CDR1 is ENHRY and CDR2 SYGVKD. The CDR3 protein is CAISDRRAGANNEQFF. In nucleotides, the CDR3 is TGTGCCATCAGTGATAGGAGAGCGGGAGCCAACAATGAGCAGTTCTTC.

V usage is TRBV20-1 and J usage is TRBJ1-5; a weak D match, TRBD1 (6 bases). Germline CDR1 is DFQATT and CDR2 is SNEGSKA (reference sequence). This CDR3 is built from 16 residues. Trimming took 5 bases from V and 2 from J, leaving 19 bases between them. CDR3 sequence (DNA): TGCAGTGCTCCATATGTAGGGGGAAGACGCAATCAGCCCCAGCATTTT. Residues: CSAPYVGGRRNQPQHF.

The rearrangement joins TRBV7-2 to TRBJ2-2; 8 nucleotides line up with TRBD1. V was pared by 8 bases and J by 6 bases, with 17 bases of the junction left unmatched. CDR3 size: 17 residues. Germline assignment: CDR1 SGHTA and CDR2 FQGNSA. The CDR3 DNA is TGTGCCAGCCGACGGGGGAACCAGGGGGCTTTGGCCGGGGAGCTGTTTTTT. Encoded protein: CASRRGNQGALAGELFF.

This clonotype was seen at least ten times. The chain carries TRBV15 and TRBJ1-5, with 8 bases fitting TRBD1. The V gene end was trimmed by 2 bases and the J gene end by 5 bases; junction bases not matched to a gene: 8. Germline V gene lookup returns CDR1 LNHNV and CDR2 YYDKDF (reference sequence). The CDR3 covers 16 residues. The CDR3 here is CATSRKRAGGYQPQHF. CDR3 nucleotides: TGTGCCACCAGCAGAAAGAGGGCAGGGGGCTATCAGCCCCAGCATTTT.

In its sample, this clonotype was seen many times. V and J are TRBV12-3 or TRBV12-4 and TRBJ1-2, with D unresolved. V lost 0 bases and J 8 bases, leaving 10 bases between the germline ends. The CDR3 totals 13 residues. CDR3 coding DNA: TGTGCCAGCAGTTTAGCGTGGGTTGGCGGCTACACCTTC. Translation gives CASSLAWVGGYTF.

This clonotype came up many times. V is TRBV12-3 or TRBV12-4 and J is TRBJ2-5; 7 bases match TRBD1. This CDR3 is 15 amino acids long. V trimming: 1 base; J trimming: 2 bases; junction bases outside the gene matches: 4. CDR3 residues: CASSLGPGQQETQYF. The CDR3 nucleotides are TGTGCCAGCAGTTTAGGTCCGGGACAGCAAGAGACCCAGTACTTC.

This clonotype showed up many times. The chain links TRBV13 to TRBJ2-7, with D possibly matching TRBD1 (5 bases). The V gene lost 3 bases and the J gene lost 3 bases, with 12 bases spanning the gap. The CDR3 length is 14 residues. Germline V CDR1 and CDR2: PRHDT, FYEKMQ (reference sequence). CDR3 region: CASSFRQRIYEQYF. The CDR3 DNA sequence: TGTGCCAGCAGCTTTAGACAGAGGATCTACGAGCAGTACTTC.

DNA for the CDR3: TGCGCCAGCAGCTTCGCCAGCGGGGGGAGTGAGCAGTACTTC. Residues: CASSFASGGSEQYF. The J gene is TRBJ2-7, the V gene TRBV5-1; 9 nucleotides line up with TRBD2. J lost 7 bases, V lost 2 bases, and 7 bases had no gene match. There are 14 residues in the CDR3. The germline CDR1 and CDR2 sequences are SGHRS and YFSETQ.

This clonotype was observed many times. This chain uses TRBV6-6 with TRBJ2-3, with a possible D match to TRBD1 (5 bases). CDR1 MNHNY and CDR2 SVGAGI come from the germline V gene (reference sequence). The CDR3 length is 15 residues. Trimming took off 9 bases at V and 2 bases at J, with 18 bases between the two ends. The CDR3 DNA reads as TGTGCCAGTGCCTCATCGGACACGGCCACAGATACGCAGTATTTT. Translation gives CASASSDTATDTQYF.

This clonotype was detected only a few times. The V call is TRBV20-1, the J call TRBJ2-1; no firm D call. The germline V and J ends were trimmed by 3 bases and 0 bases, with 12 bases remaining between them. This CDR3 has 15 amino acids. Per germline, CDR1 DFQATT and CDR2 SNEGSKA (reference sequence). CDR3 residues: CSASFLLPSYNEQFF. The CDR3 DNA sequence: TGCAGTGCTAGTTTTCTTTTACCCTCCTACAATGAGCAGTTCTTC.